A selection of T cell receptor beta chains follows, all from one sample in a study of T cells in Graves' hyperthyroidism and ophthalmopathy. A single record per CDR3 protein comes from TCRdb applying MiXCR to the multiplex PCR reads. The sample has about 400,000 distinct CDR3 sequences; under 15% are singletons. The sample consisted of blood. The receptors shown here come from a woman aged 25 to 39 with Graves' hyperthyroidism. The CDR3 runs from the conserved cysteine through the conserved F or W. Each record gives: clone size, V gene, J gene, D gene, CDR3 DNA, CDR3 protein. The D gene is left open where the match is weak. Size tells how often a clone was seen (once, few, many) or the class of an expanded clone, and some rows leave it out.

.,TRBV20-1,TRBJ2-3,.,TGCAGTGCTAGTGGGAGAAAGGCAGATACGCAGTATTTT,CSASGRKADTQYF
few,TRBV15,TRBJ1-1,.,TGTGCCATCAGCACCCCGGGACAAAACACTGAAGCTTTCTTT,CAISTPGQNTEAFF
many,TRBV5-6,TRBJ2-2,TRBD1,TGTGCCAGCAGCGTCGGACAGGGGAACACCGGGGAGCTGTTTTTT,CASSVGQGNTGELFF
.,TRBV14,TRBJ2-3,TRBD2,TGTGCCAGCAGCCAAGACGGGCCGGGAGGGGCAGATACGCAGTATTTT,CASSQDGPGGADTQYF
many,TRBV28,TRBJ2-2,TRBD2,TGTGCCAGCAGTCCCCCCTCTAGCGGGAATACCGGGGAGCTGTTTTTT,CASSPPSSGNTGELFF
many,TRBV4-1,TRBJ2-5,.,TGCGCCAGCAGCCAAGGAGTGCAGGGAGGAGAGACCCAGTACTTC,CASSQGVQGGETQYF
.,TRBV20-1,TRBJ2-7,.,TGCAGTGCTCCCGAGGGGTCCGATTACGAGCAGTACTTC,CSAPEGSDYEQYF
few,TRBV4-1,TRBJ2-1,.,TGCGCCAGCAGCCAAGAGGAGTTTTACAATGAGCAGTTCTTC,CASSQEEFYNEQFF
.,TRBV4-2,TRBJ2-1,TRBD2,TGTGCCAGCAGCCCCTCCTCCGGGACTAGCAGGTATGAGCAGTTCTTC,CASSPSSGTSRYEQFF
many,TRBV11-2,TRBJ1-1,.,TGTGCCAGCAGCTTCAAGGTGAACACTGAAGCTTTCTTT,CASSFKVNTEAFF
.,TRBV20-1,TRBJ2-7,TRBD2,TGCAGTGCTAGAGATGGGGGGGTATCGTCTCGCTACGAGCAGTACTTC,CSARDGGVSSRYEQYF
many,TRBV6-1,TRBJ2-3,.,TGTGCCTGTCGGAGGGGGGGCACAGATACGCAGTATTTT,CACRRGGTDTQYF
.,TRBV28,TRBJ1-6,.,TGTGCCACCGTCGGGAGCGGTGGGAATTCACCCCTCCACTTT,CATVGSGGNSPLHF
.,TRBV20-1,TRBJ2-1,TRBD2,TGCAGTGCTAAGCCGGGACTAGGAGGGGATGAGCAGTTCTTC,CSAKPGLGGDEQFF
many,TRBV2,TRBJ2-3,.,TGTGCCAGCAGCCCAGGACGGAGGCTTACAGATACGCAGTATTTT,CASSPGRRLTDTQYF
.,TRBV12-3/TRBV12-4,TRBJ1-6,TRBD1,TGTGCCAGCAGTTCACAGGGGGCCCAATCACCCCCCCACTTT,CASSSQGAQSPPHF
.,TRBV25-1,TRBJ2-5,.,TGTGCCAGCAGTGATAGTCCCGCCGGGGAGACCCAGTACTTC,CASSDSPAGETQYF
few,TRBV20-1,TRBJ2-2,.,TGCAGTGCTAGAATTCCAGCCCTGGAAAGGAACACCGGGGAGCTGTTTTTT,CSARIPALERNTGELFF
many,TRBV11-2,TRBJ2-3,TRBD1,TGTGCCAGCAGCTTAGATCGCGACAGGGTGGTGACAGATACGCAGTATTTT,CASSLDRDRVVTDTQYF
many,TRBV12-3/TRBV12-4,TRBJ2-5,.,TGTGCCAGCAGTTTTGATCGCCCACAAGAGACCCAGTACTTC,CASSFDRPQETQYF
many,TRBV3-1,TRBJ1-2,.,TGTGCCAGCAGCCAAGAGCAGGCAATCTATGGCTACACCTTC,CASSQEQAIYGYTF
many,TRBV20-1,TRBJ2-7,TRBD2,TGCAGTGCTAGAGTGGGCGGGACTAGTTATTACGAGCAGTACTTC,CSARVGGTSYYEQYF
.,TRBV5-1,TRBJ2-3,TRBD1,TGCGCCAGCAGCTTGGTTGGGACAGGGCGCACAGATACGCAGTATTTT,CASSLVGTGRTDTQYF
.,TRBV28,TRBJ1-4,TRBD1,TGTACCAGCAGTTCACAGGGGGCCGGCGACAGTGAAAAACTGTTTTTT,CTSSSQGAGDSEKLFF
few,TRBV24-1,TRBJ2-3,TRBD2,TGTGCCACCAGTGACGAGACCAGGACTAGCAGCACAGATACGCAGTATTTT,CATSDETRTSSTDTQYF
many,TRBV9,TRBJ2-3,TRBD1,TGTGCCAGCAGCCCCGGGGACAGCCACCATACGCAGTATTTT,CASSPGDSHHTQYF
few,TRBV20-1,TRBJ2-1,.,TGCAGTGCTACTGTGGACAGAACCTACGATGAGCAGTTCTTC,CSATVDRTYDEQFF
many,TRBV3-1,TRBJ2-5,TRBD1,TGTGCCAGCAGCCAAGTGGCAGGGGGCGGACAAGAGACCCAGTACTTC,CASSQVAGGGQETQYF
many,TRBV7-6,TRBJ1-5,TRBD1,TGTGCCAGCAGCTTAGCGCAGGGGGCGGAGGCATATAGCAATCAGCCCCAGCATTTT,CASSLAQGAEAYSNQPQHF
many,TRBV5-1,TRBJ2-6,.,TGCGCCAGCAGCTTGGAAGGTCGGGGCAGCCAGACTGGGGCCAACGTCCTGACTTTC,CASSLEGRGSQTGANVLTF
few,TRBV10-2,TRBJ2-1,.,TGCGCCAGCAGTGAGCCGGGGACCTCCTACAATGAGCAGTTCTTC,CASSEPGTSYNEQFF
many,TRBV12-3/TRBV12-4,TRBJ1-1,.,TGTGCCAGCAGTTTATCGCTTGGAAACACTGAAGCTTTCTTT,CASSLSLGNTEAFF
.,TRBV2,TRBJ1-5,.,TGTGCCAGCTCCGGGCAGGATTATCAGCCCCAGCATTTT,CASSGQDYQPQHF
.,TRBV10-3,TRBJ2-7,TRBD2,TGTGCCATCAGTGAGACTAGCGCTAGCTCCTACGAGCAGTACTTC,CAISETSASSYEQYF
many,TRBV5-1,TRBJ1-2,.,TGTGCCAGCAGTTTATCATCCTATGGCTACACCTTC,CASSLSSYGYTF
few,TRBV20-1,TRBJ2-7,TRBD2,TGCAGTGCACCGGGACTAGCGGGACGGAACTACGAGCAGTACTTC,CSAPGLAGRNYEQYF
few,TRBV27,TRBJ2-1,TRBD2,TGTGCCAGCGCCAACCTAGCGGGAGTCTCCCACGGTGAGCAGTTCTTC,CASANLAGVSHGEQFF